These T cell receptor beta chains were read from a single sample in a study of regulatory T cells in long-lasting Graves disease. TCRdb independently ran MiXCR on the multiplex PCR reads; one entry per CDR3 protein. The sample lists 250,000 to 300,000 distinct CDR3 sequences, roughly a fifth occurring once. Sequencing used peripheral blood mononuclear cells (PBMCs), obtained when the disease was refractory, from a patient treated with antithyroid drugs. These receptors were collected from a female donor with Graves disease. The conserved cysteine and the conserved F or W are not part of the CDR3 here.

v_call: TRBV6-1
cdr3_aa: ASRESTGNTEAF

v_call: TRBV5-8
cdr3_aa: ASSPPGGVGREPQH

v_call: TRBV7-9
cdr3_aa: ASSGRGSGNYEQY

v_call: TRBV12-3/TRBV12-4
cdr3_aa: ASSFKGQGVNQPQH

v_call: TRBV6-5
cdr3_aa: ASSSVGVSSYEQY

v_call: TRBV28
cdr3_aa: ASSFGGSRTDTQY

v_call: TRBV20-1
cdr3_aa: SARDPRGLQETQY

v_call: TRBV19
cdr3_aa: ASSAGVLDTEAF

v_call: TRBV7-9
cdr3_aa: ASSADREGNTIY

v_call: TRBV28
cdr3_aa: ASSPPWTGAYEQY

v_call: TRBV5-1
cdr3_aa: ASSHQGNQETQY

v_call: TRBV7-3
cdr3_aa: ASSLIPRGTGELF

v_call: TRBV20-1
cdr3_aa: SGGARGPYEQY

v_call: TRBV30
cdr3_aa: AYGQSQETQY

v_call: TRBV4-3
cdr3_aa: ASSQVSAASYEQY

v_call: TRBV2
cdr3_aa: ASSEALVDRQQY

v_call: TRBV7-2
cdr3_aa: ASSLQRAGGPRDNEQF

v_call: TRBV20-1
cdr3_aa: SARVLDRAYEQY

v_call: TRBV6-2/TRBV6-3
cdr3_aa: ASSSHPRGSQPQH

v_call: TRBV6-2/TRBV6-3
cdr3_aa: ASSEAGAAIIRDIQY

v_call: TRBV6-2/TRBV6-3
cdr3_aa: ASSYSRLAGDYEQY

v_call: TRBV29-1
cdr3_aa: SAGLAGESAGELF

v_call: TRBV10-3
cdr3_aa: AISESYRDTGELF

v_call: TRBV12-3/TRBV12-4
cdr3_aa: ASSSSGSIIHEQY

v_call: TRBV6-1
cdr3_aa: GIAGVEETQY

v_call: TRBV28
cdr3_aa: ASSPGQGLDTIY

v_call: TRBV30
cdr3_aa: AWSVWGFSGNTIY

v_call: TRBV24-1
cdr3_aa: ATSDPRGRDYGYT

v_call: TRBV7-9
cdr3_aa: ASSLSEREETQY

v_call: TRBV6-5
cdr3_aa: ASSFAANYGYT

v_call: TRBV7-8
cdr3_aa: ASSLERQTSGNTIY

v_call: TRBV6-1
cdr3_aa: ASWGAAGYIQY

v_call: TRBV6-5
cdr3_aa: ASSYSGEGTGELF

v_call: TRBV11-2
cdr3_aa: ASSFNPNSPLH

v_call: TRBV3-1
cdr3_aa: ASSQVVGQGHSPLH

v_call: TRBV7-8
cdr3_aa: ASSLERLPWDQPQH

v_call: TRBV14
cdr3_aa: ASSQTGRLDSYEQY

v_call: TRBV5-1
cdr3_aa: ASSPQETRREAF

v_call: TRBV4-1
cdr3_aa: ASSQVLAGDPNNEQF

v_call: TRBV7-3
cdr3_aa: ASSAHSADTQY

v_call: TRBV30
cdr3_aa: AWTRAGGQETQY

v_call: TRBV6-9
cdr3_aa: ASSYAGTTIDTQY

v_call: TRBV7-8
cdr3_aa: ASSLVSRLAGVAGKF

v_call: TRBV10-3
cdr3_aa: AISEFQQAPGEKLF

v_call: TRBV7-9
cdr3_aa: ASALGLSDTGELF

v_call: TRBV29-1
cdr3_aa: SVEGHSNTEAS

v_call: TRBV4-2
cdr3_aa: ASSQTIRDSTYEQY

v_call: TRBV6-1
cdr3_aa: ASSGRYSNQPQH